Detailed here is one T cell receptor beta chain. Per the study methods: Amplifying reference gene primers gave estimates of nucleated cell counts. Measured with immunoSEQ multiplex PCR; TCRdb has only the in-frame clones, and not every one. Clone size and the V and J calls come from that table; the DNA yielded D and trimming. This sample carries about 220,000 clones, 60% to 85% of them seen once, and the ten largest clones take around 7.7%. This sample stems from a study of blood T cell repertoires in COVID-19. Study at large: Some COVID-19 samples were acute and others convalescent; all came from the United States, Italy and Spain. PBMCs, B-cell-depleted T cells, or T cells were the source of the cDNA or gDNA that made up the material.

The sample comprised peripheral blood. The sequence derives from a woman aged 65 to 85 with acute or convalescent COVID-19.

CDR3 nucleotide sequence: TGTGCCAGCAATCGGGACAGGGGCAATGAGCAGTTCTTC. It yields the protein CASNRDRGNEQFF. V is TRBV2 and J is TRBJ2-1; 10 bases line up with TRBD1. Per the germline V gene, CDR1 is SNHLY and CDR2 is FYNNEI. The CDR3 loop spans 13 amino acids. The V gene end was trimmed by 7 bases and the J gene end by 6 bases; junction bases not matched to a gene: 3.